This entry is about one T cell receptor (beta chain). Measured with immunoSEQ multiplex PCR; TCRdb has only the in-frame clones, and not every one. The sample includes 200,000 to 250,000 clones, about 87% of them seen just once. This sample was included in a study of blood T cell repertoires in COVID-19. Whole-study context: Acute and convalescent COVID-19 samples came from the United States, Italy and Spain. Sources were T cells, B-cell-depleted T cells, or PBMCs; the material itself was cDNA or gDNA.

The CDR3 is 15 amino acids. Per germline, CDR1 SGHNT and CDR2 YENEEA. Trimming pared 3 bases from V and 4 bases from J, leaving 13 bases between. Sequenced: peripheral blood. The TCR originated in a man aged 70 or older with acute or convalescent COVID-19. This chain links TRBV11-3 with TRBJ2-4; D gene ambiguous. CDR3 amino acids: CASSFFRSAKNIQYF. The CDR3 DNA is TGTGCCAGCAGCTTTTTCAGGTCGGCAAAAAACATTCAGTACTTC.